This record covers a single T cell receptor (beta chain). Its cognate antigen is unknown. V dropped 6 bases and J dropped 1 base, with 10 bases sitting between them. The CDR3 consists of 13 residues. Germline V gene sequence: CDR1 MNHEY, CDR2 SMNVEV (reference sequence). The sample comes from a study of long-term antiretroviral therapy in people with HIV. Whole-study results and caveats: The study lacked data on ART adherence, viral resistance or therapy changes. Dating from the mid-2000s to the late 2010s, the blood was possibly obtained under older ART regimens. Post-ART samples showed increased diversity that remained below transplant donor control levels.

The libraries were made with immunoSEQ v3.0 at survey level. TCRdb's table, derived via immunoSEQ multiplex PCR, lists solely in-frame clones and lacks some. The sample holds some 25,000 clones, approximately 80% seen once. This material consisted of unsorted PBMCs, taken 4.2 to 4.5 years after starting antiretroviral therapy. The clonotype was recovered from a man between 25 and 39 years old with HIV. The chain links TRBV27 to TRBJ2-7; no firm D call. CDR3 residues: CASRPSYSYEQYF. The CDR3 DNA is TGTGCCAGCAGGCCAAGTTATTCCTACGAGCAGTACTTC.